The present entry profiles one TCR beta chain with its context. Its antigen is not known. Patients picked for sequencing had shown CD8+CD57+ cell expansion detected by flow cytometry. All participating patients were living with severe acquired aplastic anemia. The blood sampling took place in patients who had so far received no therapy. Genomic DNA provided the template from which TCR beta VDJ and CDR3 profiles were obtained. TCRdb analysed the reads with MiXCR anew, one entry per CDR3 protein. The sample holds 200,000 to 250,000 distinct CDR3 sequences, roughly half seen once. This sample was included in a study of CD8+CD57+ T cells in acquired aplastic anemia. Background on the study: Each DNA sample taken from sorted CD4+ and CD8+ cells came to around 2.9 ug on average. Findings of the study overall: The study found no significant CD8+ Simpson's diversity difference between patients and controls.

This TCR was sampled from a human donor with aplastic anemia. The sample comprised sorted CD4+, CD8+, or CD8+CD57+ T cells (not recorded which) from PBMCs.

Written as DNA, the CDR3 is TGCGCCAGCAGTTCCTCTAGCGAGGGGGGCGGAGATAATGAGCAGTTCTTC. Protein product: CASSSSSEGGGDNEQFF. This chain connects TRBV10-1 to TRBJ2-1, with D possibly called TRBD1 or TRBD2 (6 bases each). Germline V CDR1 and CDR2: WNHNN, SYGVQD (reference sequence). The CDR3 contains 17 residues. V was trimmed by 5 bases and J by 7 bases, leaving 24 bases between them.